This passage covers 18 T cell receptor beta chains from one sample sequenced in a study of blood T cell repertoires in COVID-19. Assay: immunoSEQ multiplex PCR; the TCRdb copy retains only in-frame clones and omits some. The sample consists of 150,000 to 200,000 clones, around 85% of them appearing once. Source material: peripheral blood. The receptors derive from a man in his fifties or sixties who had recovered from COVID-19.

The rearrangement links TRBV7-2 to TRBJ1-1, with D perhaps matching TRBD1 (5 bases). The V end lost 1 base, the J end lost 11 bases, and 17 bases lay between the germline ends. This CDR3 has 14 amino acids. Per the germline V gene, CDR1 is SGHTA and CDR2 is FQGNSA. In nucleotides, the CDR3 is TGTGCCAGCAGCTTAGAGGGATTTACAGGAGAGGCTTTCTTT. Translated: CASSLEGFTGEAFF.

This clone was seen once. The chain recombines TRBV7-9 with TRBJ2-6, with a tentative D call TRBD1 (5 bases). The CDR3 covers 16 residues. Germline CDR1 SEHNR, CDR2 FQNEAQ (reference sequence). Trimming took off 8 bases at V and 1 base at J, with 15 bases between the two ends. This CDR3 reads CASSQGGRSGANVLTF. The CDR3 nucleotides read TGTGCCAGCTCGCAGGGTGGGCGTTCTGGGGCCAACGTCCTGACTTTC. Based on the CDR3 plus reference TRBV7-9 and TRBJ2-6, the full variable domain is DTGVSQNPRHKITKRGQNVTFRCDPISEHNRLYWYRQTLGQGPEFLTYFQNEAQLEKSRLLSDRFSAERPKGSFSTLEIQRTEQGDSAMYLCASSQGGRSGANVLTFGAGSRLTVL.

The chain employs TRBV28 and TRBJ2-3; 13 nucleotides match TRBD2. V shed 2 bases and J 5 bases; nucleotides not matched to a gene: 4. Looked up from germline, CDR1 is MDHEN and CDR2 is SYDVKM. The CDR3 consists of 16 residues. In nucleotides, the CDR3 is TGTGCCAGCAGTTTAACCGGGACTAGCGGGGTAGATACGCAGTATTTT. The encoded protein is CASSLTGTSGVDTQYF.

V is TRBV19 and J is TRBJ2-3; maybe TRBD2 (6 bases). The CDR3 length is 14 residues. With 8 bases removed from V and 4 bases from J, the gap between germline ends came to 16 bases. Per the germline V gene, CDR1 is LNHDA and CDR2 is SQIVND (reference sequence). The CDR3 region has the DNA TGTGCCAGTTCCCTGACTAGAAGGGCAGATACGCAGTATTTT. Its protein is CASSLTRRADTQYF.

The chain has TRBV30 and TRBJ1-4; 9 bases agree with TRBD1. The CDR3 consists of 14 residues. J gave up 8 bases and V 4 bases, and 8 bases lay outside the gene matches. The V gene's germline CDR1 is GTSNPN and CDR2 SVGIG (reference sequence). The CDR3 loop is CAWTTWTGDEKLFF. In DNA, the CDR3 is TGTGCCTGGACCACGTGGACAGGGGACGAAAAACTGTTTTTT.

This clone was observed a handful of times. CDR3 nucleotide sequence: TGCAGCGTTGGGGGCCTAGCGGGAGGGGTGAGGGATGAGCAGTTCTTC. This gives the protein CSVGGLAGGVRDEQFF. The chain has TRBV29-1 and TRBJ2-1, with 12 bases aligning to TRBD2. In germline, CDR1 is SQVTM, CDR2 ANQGSEA. V was clipped by 4 bases and J by 8 bases; unmatched bases: 12. The CDR3 is 16 residues long.

V usage is TRBV5-1 and J usage is TRBJ2-5; maybe TRBD2 (5 bases). Per the germline V gene, CDR1 is SGHRS and CDR2 is YFSETQ. The CDR3 is made up of 14 amino acids. V gave up 5 bases and J gave up 1 base, with 12 bases separating them. The CDR3 nucleotides read TGCGCCAGCAGTCCGTCGGGAACCCAAGAGACCCAGTACTTC. Protein sequence: CASSPSGTQETQYF.

The rearrangement uses TRBV6-6 and TRBJ1-5, with 8 bases fitting TRBD1. J gave up 4 bases and V 7 bases, and 9 bases lay outside the gene matches. This CDR3 has 15 amino acids. In germline, CDR1 is MNHNY, CDR2 SVGAGI (reference sequence). CDR3 region: CASTTAGGMNQPQHF. For the CDR3, the DNA is TGTGCCAGCACCACCGCAGGGGGCATGAATCAGCCCCAGCATTTT.

Remarks on this clone: Because the CDR3's place on the DNA is in doubt, the DNA is left out and the CDR3 is given as listed by TCRdb. This chain links TRBV28 with TRBJ1-4; the table's D call, TRBD1, was not checked against the DNA. Germline-derived CDR1 and CDR2 are MDHEN and SYDVKM. The CDR3 spans 19 residues, counting both ends. CDR3 protein: CASSPIRARAGGSNEKLFF.

Here the CDR3 reads CASRHKGLLGNTIYF. The CDR3 DNA reads TGTGCCAGCAGGCATAAGGGACTGCTGGGAAACACCATATATTTT. The rearrangement uses TRBV3-1 (or the pseudogene TRBV3-2) and TRBJ1-3; possible D gene TRBD1, 5 bases. Germline V gene data show CDR1 as LGHDT and CDR2 as YNNKEL (reference sequence). The CDR3 is 15 amino acids. V dropped 6 bases and J dropped 4 bases, with 16 bases sitting between them.

This clone was seen once. The chain joins TRBV9 to TRBJ2-7; possible D gene TRBD1, 7 bases. The CDR3 extends over 15 amino acids. The germline V gene has CDR1 SGDLS and CDR2 YYNGEE. Between the trimmed V and J ends, which lost 2 bases and 1 base, there was a span of 13 bases. CDR3 residues: CASSVAGGGSYEQYF. Here the CDR3 DNA reads TGTGCCAGCAGCGTTGCAGGGGGAGGATCCTACGAGCAGTACTTC.

The V gene is TRBV5-1, the J gene TRBJ2-3; no reliable D call. Per the germline V gene, CDR1 is SGHRS and CDR2 is YFSETQ. The ends were cut back, 3 bases at V and 2 bases at J, with 7 bases in the middle. This CDR3 contains 13 residues. Here the CDR3 DNA reads TGCGCCAGCAGCTCGGTACCCACAGATACGCAGTATTTT. This encodes CASSSVPTDTQYF.

By proportion, this clone is medium-sized. V gene TRBV19 combines with J gene TRBJ2-7; D possibly corresponds to TRBD1 (6 bases). Trimming shortened V by 3 bases and J by 3 bases, and 12 bases separated the two germline ends. Germline V gene lookup returns CDR1 LNHDA and CDR2 SQIVND (reference sequence). The CDR3 extends over 14 amino acids. CDR3 residues: CASSMGHPVYEQYF. The DNA for the CDR3 is TGTGCCAGTAGTATGGGACACCCAGTCTACGAGCAGTACTTC.

This chain joins TRBV19 and TRBJ1-5; TRBD1 aligns across 7 bases. CDR1 and CDR2 from the germline V gene are LNHDA and SQIVND (reference sequence). The CDR3 loop spans 12 amino acids. The ends lost 7 bases at V and 6 bases at J; junction bases unmatched: 3. The CDR3 sequence is CASKNRGQPQHF. The CDR3 nucleotides read TGTGCCAGTAAGAACAGGGGTCAGCCCCAGCATTTT.

The chain uses TRBV11-2 and TRBJ2-5, with 7 bases identical to TRBD2. V lost 5 bases, J lost 3 bases, and 6 bases stayed unmatched. CDR3 size: 14 residues. Germline values: CDR1 SGHAT, CDR2 FQNNGV. CDR3 sequence reads: CASSVSGAEETQYF. Here the CDR3 DNA reads TGTGCCAGCAGCGTGAGCGGGGCCGAAGAGACCCAGTACTTC.

The J gene is TRBJ2-1, the V gene TRBV21-1; the table calls TRBD1, which could not be checked here. TRBV21-1 is a documented pseudogene. This CDR3 is built from 14 residues. The CDR3 region is CAVFGDTIYNEQFF. Here the CDR3 DNA reads TGTGCCGTATTCGGGGACACCATTTACAATGAGCAGTTCTTC.

This clone was observed a few times. The chain uses TRBV7-2 and TRBJ2-5, with a weak D call TRBD2 (6 bases). V was cut by 4 bases and J by 3 bases, with 12 bases left in between. Looked up from germline, CDR1 is SGHTA and CDR2 is FQGNSA. The CDR3 covers 14 residues. Written as DNA, the CDR3 is TGTGCCAGCAGCTCTAGCGTGCATAAAGAGACCCAGTACTTC. Amino acids: CASSSSVHKETQYF.

The CDR3: CASSSGVGGTEAFF. In DNA, the CDR3 is TGTGCCAGCAGCTCCGGTGTCGGGGGCACTGAAGCTTTCTTT. This chain links TRBV5-6 with TRBJ1-1; maybe TRBD1 (5 bases). This CDR3 comprises 14 residues. The V and J ends lost 3 bases and 4 bases respectively, with 13 bases between them. Germline lookup yields CDR1 SGHDT and CDR2 YYEEEE.